This TCR beta chain came from a study of control samples from healthy donors and cancer patients. Some clones are missing from TCRdb's copy, which holds only in-frame ones; the method was immunoSEQ multiplex PCR. Found here are 140,000 or so clones, roughly nine tenths of them singletons; the top ten hold just under 5%. Specimen: blood. This receptor was identified in a man under 40 in good health.

The CDR3 coding sequence is TGTGCCAGCAGCTTAGATCCCACCAAGGGTGGCTACACCTTC. Protein: CASSLDPTKGGYTF. The chain couples TRBV7-2 to TRBJ1-2; D gene unclear. Germline CDR1 reads SGHTA; CDR2 reads FQGNSA. Trimming stripped 1 base from V and 7 bases from J, with 13 bases between. The CDR3 is made up of 14 amino acids.